This entry features one T cell receptor (beta chain) sequence. The table lists this clone with a count of one. Its antigen remains unidentified. Base quality data are lacking; no much larger clone is found one base away. Libraries were made using the immunoSEQ multiplex PCR assay. Rearranged TCR beta chain sequences were amplified with the hsTCRB Kit following the manufacturer's protocol. An Illumina MiSeq was used to sequence the TCRB libraries. The source study handled its data this way. Demultiplexing, trimming and gene mapping were performed with the kit vendor's proprietary platform. Not all clones reach the TCRdb copy of this immuneACCESS table, which keeps in-frame sequences only. Checked studies attribute under half of the gap to unresolved V genes and leave the rest unexplained. V and J calls and clone size are those listed in that table; D and trimming were worked out from the DNA. This sample lists over 35,000 clones; about four fifths were detected once. The top ten clonotypes cover approximately 5.1% of the sample.

Per the publication, the time point label means: week 23, last vaccination. A 20-mer mutant IDH1 peptide at 300 micrograms in Montanide made up each vaccine dose, which was injected subcutaneously together with topical imiquimod. The donors had newly diagnosed IDH1-mutant astrocytomas of WHO grade 3 or 4 that showed loss of nuclear ATRX. The samples were drawn from NOA16, a multicentre, single-arm, open-label phase I trial in Germany that tested a mutant IDH1 peptide vaccine in humans for the first time. The DNeasy Blood and Tissue Kit was used to extract genomic DNA from EDTA blood for TCRB sequencing. This entry belongs to a study of a mutant IDH1 vaccine in newly diagnosed glioma (dated by TCRdb to the early 2020s). With regard to the full study: Patients received eight vaccinations in weeks 1, 3, 5, 7, 11, 15, 19 and 23, corresponding to visits V03 through V10. Vaccination was initiated 4-6 weeks after radiotherapy alone, or concurrently with temozolomide cycles in the chemotherapy-containing groups. Peripheral blood samples were drawn at six visits, namely V03 (baseline), V05, V07, V10, V12 and V13. Longitudinal TCRB deep sequencing was done for about two dozen treated patients, wherever samples were available for exploratory analyses. Of the approximately 33 treated patients, roughly 60% were male and approximately 38% were female, and the mean age was roughly 40 years. Before enrollment, most patients had been given radiochemotherapy with temozolomide as standard therapy, while the rest had received either radiotherapy alone or temozolomide alone. Broader findings and caveats from the paper: The authors noted that analyses of patient blood samples could not be reproduced because of sample limitations. No apparent relationship was observed between pseudoprogression and alterations in the top peripheral T cell clonotypes detected by TCRB sequencing. Vaccine-induced immune responses across multiple MHC alleles were detected in 80% to 95% of patients. Selection of PBMC samples for TCRB deep sequencing was based on availability.

V was cut back by 5 bases and J by 6 bases, leaving a gap of 19 bases between them. Per the germline V gene (reference sequence), SEHNR is the CDR1 and FQNEAQ is the CDR2. From its cysteine to its phenylalanine, the CDR3 spans 15 amino acids. Of the read, only the CDR3 DNA is kept; its 45 bases are in frame from base 1. Sequenced material: PBMCs, taken from a glioma patient whose treatment included an IDH1 peptide vaccine. The sequence derives from a man between 35 and 55 years old with glioma. Recombination linked TRBV7-9 to TRBJ1-1, with a tentative D gene TRBD1 over 5 matching bases. The nucleotide sequence reads TGTGCCAGCAGCCAAAAATGGGGGGGAGACGCTGAAGCTTTCTTT. Translated, this gives CASSQKWGGDAEAFF.